This T cell receptor beta chain was recorded in a study of PD-1 blockade in classical Hodgkin lymphoma. Each of the patients experienced relapse following autologous stem cell transplantation, and their brentuximab vedotin exposure differed. The study isolated CD8+ T cells from thawed PBMCs by magnetic negative selection. V was pared by 5 bases and J by 1 base, with 23 bases of the junction left unmatched. CDR1 is LNHDA and CDR2 is SQIVND in the germline V gene (reference sequence). This CDR3 has 22 amino acids. For this clone: Antigen: not known.

General study points: Reports indicated that newly diagnosed patients had lower baseline TCR diversity than healthy donors did.

Method: immunoSEQ multiplex PCR; TCRdb's copy keeps in-frame clones and lacks some. The sample lists some 25,000 clones, just over 85% seen once, with 6.7% in the top ten. The receptor was isolated from a human donor with classical Hodgkin lymphoma. Sequencing used CD8+ T cells from blood, obtained at baseline. The rearrangement uses TRBV19 and TRBJ2-2; 9 positions match TRBD2. This chain's CDR3 is CASSAQRGGRGLAGKNTGELFF. The CDR3 nucleotides read TGTGCCAGTAGTGCCCAGAGGGGGGGTCGGGGTCTAGCGGGAAAGAACACCGGGGAGCTGTTTTTT. Full variable domain (rest looked up from reference TRBV19 and TRBJ2-2): DGGITQSPKYLFRKEGQNVTLSCEQNLNHDAMYWYRQDPGQGLRLIYYSQIVNDFQKGDIAEGYSVSREKKESFPLTVTSAQKNPTAFYLCASSAQRGGRGLAGKNTGELFFGEGSRLTVL.